The clone carrying this T cell receptor (beta chain) was detected once. The record originates from a study of control samples from healthy donors and cancer patients. Sequencing was performed with immunoSEQ multiplex PCR; in TCRdb, only in-frame clones are kept and a portion is missing. This sample has about 160,000 clones, with approximately 94% found just once. Looked up from germline, CDR1 is ENHRY and CDR2 is SYGVKD. The V gene end was trimmed by 11 bases and the J gene end by 5 bases; junction bases not matched to a gene: 13. The CDR3 runs 14 residues. This rearrangement joins TRBV10-3 to TRBJ2-3; 7 nucleotides agree with TRBD1. Sequenced input: PBMCs. This receptor was identified in a man between 60 and 70 years old with colorectal cancer. The CDR3 region is CAFEVTGVLDTQYF. The CDR3 bases are TGTGCCTTCGAGGTTACAGGGGTCCTAGATACGCAGTATTTT.